Shown below are 23 T cell receptor beta chains from a single sample sequenced in a study of regulatory T cells in long-lasting Graves disease. Assembly of TCR beta libraries relied on iRepertoire HTBI primers together with Arm-PCR of CDR3 regions. MiXCR was run by TCRdb on the multiplex PCR reads, yielding one entry per CDR3 protein. This repertoire shows 350,000 to 500,000 distinct CDR3 sequences, approximately 22% found once; its top ten account for more than 13%. Indicated time point: persistent/refractory GD, antithyroid drugs over 5 years with positive TRAb. RNA extracted from PBMCs served as the sequencing template. This specimen was peripheral blood mononuclear cells (PBMCs), taken when the disease was refractory, from a patient treated with antithyroid drugs. These TCRs come from a female donor with Graves disease.

This clonotype was counted many times. The chain has TRBV6-5 and TRBJ1-6; tentatively, D is TRBD1 (5 bases). The CDR3 covers 14 residues. From germline, CDR1 is MNHEY and CDR2 SVGAGI. Trimming removed 4 bases from V and 8 bases from J, with 12 bases in between. The CDR3 loop reads CASSSGQGDSPLHF. CDR3 nucleotides: TGTGCCAGCAGTTCGGGGCAGGGTGATTCACCCCTCCACTTT.

V usage is TRBV7-9 and J usage is TRBJ2-7; TRBD1 matches at 10 bases. J lost 6 bases, V lost 5 bases, and 10 bases had no gene match. The CDR3 totals 15 residues. CDR1 is SEHNR and CDR2 is FQNEAQ in the germline V gene (reference sequence). The CDR3: CASSPIRDRGGEQYF. For the CDR3, the DNA is TGTGCCAGCAGCCCCATTCGGGACAGGGGAGGCGAGCAGTACTTC.

This clonotype has more than one count but fewer than ten. V usage is TRBV7-2 and J usage is TRBJ2-3, with 11 bases lining up with TRBD2. The V and J ends lost 5 bases and 1 base, in that order; junction bases with no gene match: 5. CDR1 is SGHTA, CDR2 FQGNSA, per germline. The CDR3 consists of 16 residues. The DNA of the CDR3 is TGTGCCAGCAGCGTTATAGCGGGAGGGGGCACAGATACGCAGTATTTT. This encodes CASSVIAGGGTDTQYF.

This clonotype was seen repeatedly, ten times or more. CDR3 DNA sequence: TGTGCCAGCAACGGAAGACGCGAAGAGACCCAGTACTTC. Residues: CASNGRREETQYF. This sequence joins TRBV11-1 and TRBJ2-5; no clear D gene. The CDR3 consists of 13 residues. Germline-derived CDR1 and CDR2 are SGHAT and FQDESV (reference sequence). The V and J ends lost 7 bases and 3 bases respectively, with 12 bases between them. The whole variable domain, remainder taken from reference TRBV11-1 and TRBJ2-5, is EAEVAQSPRYKITEKSQAVAFWCDPISGHATLYWYRQILGQGPELLVQFQDESVVDDSQLPKDRFSAERLKGVDSTLKIQPAELGDSAMYLCASNGRREETQYFGPGTRLLVL.

This clonotype was counted between two and nine times. The rearrangement uses TRBV30 and TRBJ1-5, with 8 bases aligning to TRBD1. Germline CDR1 GTSNPN, CDR2 SVGIG (reference sequence). V lost 2 bases to trimming and J lost 10 bases; unmatched junction nucleotides: 4. This CDR3 has 12 amino acids. The DNA of the CDR3 is TGTGCCTGGAGTTCCGGGACAGGACCCCAGCATTTT. Protein sequence: CAWSSGTGPQHF.

The sample holds a few counts of this clonotype. The J gene is TRBJ2-1, the V gene TRBV20-1, with 9 bases fitting TRBD2. Unmatched junction bases numbered 2, after V lost 1 base and J lost 4 bases. The germline V gene has CDR1 DFQATT and CDR2 SNEGSKA (reference sequence). This CDR3 comprises 14 residues. The CDR3: CSARGLAGYNEQFF. The DNA of the CDR3 is TGCAGTGCTAGAGGTCTAGCGGGATACAATGAGCAGTTCTTC.

This clonotype was observed at least ten times. This chain joins TRBV2 and TRBJ2-2, with TRBD2 as a possible D gene (5 bases). Per germline, CDR1 SNHLY and CDR2 FYNNEI. This CDR3 region has 16 residues. V was trimmed by 8 bases and J by 4 bases, leaving 20 bases between them. The CDR3 DNA reads TGTGCCAGCCTAACGGTCGGGGAGCGAGGCACCGGGGAGCTGTTTTTT. It yields the protein CASLTVGERGTGELFF.

This clonotype was picked up a small number of times. The V gene is TRBV12-3 or TRBV12-4, the J gene TRBJ2-2; tentative D call: TRBD2 (7 bases). The CDR3 has 15 amino acids. Trimming shortened V by 3 bases and J by 6 bases, and 14 bases separated the two germline ends. CDR3 bases: TGTGCCAGCAGTTTGGGGGGGGCCCGTGCCGGGGAGCTGTTTTTT. It yields the protein CASSLGGARAGELFF.

This clonotype was picked up one time. The rearrangement uses TRBV20-1 and TRBJ2-2, with D perhaps matching TRBD1 (5 bases). Trimming took off 0 bases at V and 6 bases at J, with 14 bases between the two ends. This CDR3 contains 15 residues. Germline CDR1 DFQATT, CDR2 SNEGSKA (reference sequence). The DNA for the CDR3 is TGCAGTGCTAGAGATTGGCTAGGGGCGGCCGGGGAGCTGTTTTTT. Protein: CSARDWLGAAGELFF.

The V gene is TRBV9, the J gene TRBJ1-2; D may be TRBD1 (6 bases). This CDR3 has 15 amino acids. Germline V CDR1 and CDR2: SGDLS, YYNGEE. Trimming shortened V by 4 bases and J by 8 bases, and 21 bases separated the two germline ends. The CDR3 reads CASSIGQNPSQGYTF. The DNA of the CDR3 is TGTGCCAGCAGCATCGGACAGAACCCTTCTCAGGGCTACACCTTC.

This clonotype was counted only a few times. The chain has TRBV7-6 and TRBJ1-2; 9 positions match TRBD1. V was pared by 5 bases and J by 8 bases, with 12 bases of the junction left unmatched. The CDR3 length is 15 residues. Per the germline V gene, CDR1 is SGHVS and CDR2 is FNYEAQ. This CDR3 reads CASSPTGGTGLGYTF. Written as DNA, the CDR3 is TGTGCCAGCAGCCCGACAGGTGGGACAGGGCTGGGCTACACCTTC.

Points on this clonotype: A read error is possible here, since a much larger clone lies one base away. The chain uses TRBV2 and TRBJ1-5; 9 positions agree with TRBD1. The CDR3 extends over 15 amino acids. V lost 6 bases to trimming and J lost 6 bases; unmatched junction nucleotides: 9. The V gene's germline CDR1 is SNHLY and CDR2 FYNNEI. The CDR3 sequence: CASSARTGATQPQHF. The CDR3 nucleotides are TGTGCCAGCAGCGCCCGGACAGGGGCGACTCAGCCCCAGCATTTT. The variable domain in full, completed from reference TRBV2 and TRBJ1-5, reads EPEVTQTPSHQVTQMGQEVILRCVPISNHLYFYWYRQILGQKVEFLVSFYNNEISEKSEIFDDQFSVERPDGSNFTLKIRSTKLEDSAMYFCASSARTGATQPQHFGDGTRLSIL.

In its sample, this clonotype was seen many times. The chain couples TRBV27 to TRBJ1-1, with D perhaps TRBD1 (6 bases). CDR1 MNHEY and CDR2 SMNVEV come from the germline V gene (reference sequence). Trimming cost V 8 bases and J 8 bases, with 15 bases left between them. There are 12 residues in the CDR3. The CDR3 DNA follows: TGTGCCAGCGGATACTCCGGGACAGAAGCTTTCTTT. Translating gives CASGYSGTEAFF.

The genes are TRBV30 and TRBJ2-7; D may be TRBD2 (5 bases). This CDR3 is 15 amino acids long. Per the germline V gene, CDR1 is GTSNPN and CDR2 is SVGIG (reference sequence). The V end lost 4 bases, the J end lost 2 bases, and 18 bases lay between the germline ends. The CDR3 spells CAWTTQPPGTYEQYF. Here the CDR3 DNA reads TGTGCCTGGACCACCCAACCCCCGGGGACCTACGAGCAGTACTTC. Looking up the rest from reference TRBV30 and TRBJ2-7 gives the full variable domain: SQTIHQWPATLVQPVGSPLSLECTVEGTSNPNLYWYRQAAGRGLQLLFYSVGIGQISSEVPQNLSASRPQDRQFILSSKKLLLSDSGFYLCAWTTQPPGTYEQYFGPGTRLTVT.

The chain is built from TRBV11-3 and TRBJ2-1; D remains ambiguous. Trimming pared 5 bases from V and 10 bases from J, leaving 15 bases between. The CDR3 is 13 amino acids. Germline V lookup: CDR1 SGHNT, CDR2 YENEEA. CDR3 region: CASSVGEVEEQFF. CDR3 DNA: TGTGCCAGCAGCGTAGGAGAGGTGGAGGAGCAGTTCTTC.

This clonotype has ten or more counts. V and J are TRBV28 and TRBJ2-7; tentatively, D is TRBD1 or TRBD2 (6 bases each). The V end lost 5 bases, the J end lost 7 bases, and 21 bases lay between the germline ends. The CDR3 runs 15 residues. CDR1 and CDR2 (germline): MDHEN, SYDVKM. This CDR3 is CASSPGRDIFKEQYF. The DNA of the CDR3 is TGTGCCAGCAGTCCAGGGCGGGACATTTTCAAGGAGCAGTACTTC.

There are a few counts of this clonotype. The chain couples TRBV5-1 to TRBJ2-6; D gene ambiguous. Germline assignment: CDR1 SGHRS and CDR2 YFSETQ. Trimming removed 0 bases from V and 0 bases from J, with 10 bases in between. The CDR3 contains 17 residues. This CDR3 is CASSLDATHSGANVLTF. In nucleotides, the CDR3 is TGCGCCAGCAGCTTGGACGCAACCCACTCTGGGGCCAACGTCCTGACTTTC.

To note about this clonotype: This may come from a read error, since a much larger clone is one base off. This sequence joins TRBV20-1 and TRBJ2-5; TRBD2 matches 10 bases. V was clipped by 3 bases and J by 0 bases; unmatched bases: 13. Per germline, CDR1 DFQATT and CDR2 SNEGSKA (reference sequence). CDR3 length equals 18 residues. CDR3 amino acids: CSASKPGLAIGHQETQYF. For the CDR3, the DNA is TGCAGTGCTAGTAAACCGGGACTAGCGATCGGGCACCAAGAGACCCAGTACTTC.

This clonotype was counted between two and nine times. The CDR3 region is CSARVNSGRTYTYEQYF. CDR3 nucleotides: TGCAGTGCTAGAGTGAATAGCGGGAGGACCTACACTTACGAGCAGTACTTC. The V and J genes are TRBV20-1 and TRBJ2-7, with 10 bases lining up with TRBD2. The germline V gene encodes CDR1 DFQATT and CDR2 SNEGSKA (reference sequence). The CDR3 contains 17 residues. Losses at the gene ends were 1 base for V and 4 bases for J; bases not matched to a gene: 13.

This clonotype occurred many times. The V gene is TRBV28, the J gene TRBJ1-2; D is uncertain. Trimming left V 2 bases short and J 8 bases short, with 12 bases between. Germline loops: CDR1 MDHEN, CDR2 SYDVKM. This CDR3 has 13 residues. The CDR3 is CASSLEVGRGYTF. Written as DNA, the CDR3 is TGTGCCAGCAGTTTAGAGGTGGGGAGAGGCTACACCTTC.

About this clonotype itself: This may be a read error: a much more frequent sequence differs by one nucleotide. V usage is TRBV7-9 and J usage is TRBJ1-1, with D hard to call. With 8 bases removed from V and 1 base from J, the gap between germline ends came to 5 bases. Germline V gene lookup returns CDR1 SEHNR and CDR2 FQNEAQ (reference sequence). The CDR3 runs 11 residues. CDR3 in amino acids: CASLENTEAFF. The CDR3 coding sequence is TGTGCCAGCCTGGAGAACACTGAAGCTTTCTTT.

This sequence joins TRBV19 and TRBJ2-7, with no clear D. The CDR3 is 10 amino acids. Germline CDR1 and CDR2: LNHDA and SQIVND (reference sequence). The V end was cut by 9 bases, the J end by 4 bases, with 7 bases between. CDR3 in DNA: TGTGCCAGAAAATCGTACGAGCAGTACTTC. Its protein is CARKSYEQYF.

This clonotype was recorded at least ten times. The chain recombines TRBV28 with TRBJ1-4, with D unresolved. The CDR3 runs 13 residues. V gave up 6 bases and J gave up 5 bases, with 10 bases separating them. Per germline, CDR1 MDHEN and CDR2 SYDVKM. Written as DNA, the CDR3 is TGTGCCAGCAGCCCGAGTATGAATGAAAAACTGTTTTTT. Its translation is CASSPSMNEKLFF.